This T cell receptor (beta chain) was recorded in a study of blood T cell repertoires in COVID-19. CDR3 size: 13 residues. Germline V gene data show CDR1 as LGHDT and CDR2 as YNNKEL (reference sequence). Between the trimmed V and J ends, which lost 2 bases and 6 bases, there was a span of 10 bases. Measured with immunoSEQ multiplex PCR; TCRdb has only the in-frame clones, and not every one. The sample records around 170,000 clones, roughly 90% being singletons. This chain uses TRBV3-1 (or the pseudogene TRBV3-2) with TRBJ1-2; D gene unclear. The clonotype originates from a woman aged 50 to 60 who had recovered from COVID-19. Sequenced sample: PBMCs or T cells enriched from blood (not recorded which). CDR3 loop: CASSQRGVDGYTF. The CDR3 region has the DNA TGTGCCAGCAGCCAACGCGGGGTGGATGGCTACACCTTC.